What follows are 27 T cell receptor beta chains derived from one specimen sequenced in a study of cytomegalovirus exposure and HLA in healthy donors. The data were produced by immunoSEQ multiplex PCR, yet TCRdb's version contains in-frame clones alone and is incomplete. Here the sample spans over 110,000 clones, around 86% being singletons. Sequencing was done on a sample of PBMCs. These receptors were obtained from a man aged 18 to 29 in good health and CMV-seropositive.

This chain connects TRBV25-1 to TRBJ1-1; D perhaps matches TRBD1 (6 bases). The CDR3 has 15 residues. Germline CDR1 and CDR2: MGHDK and SYGVNS. V was shortened by 1 base and J by 4 bases, with 13 bases between the two germline ends. This chain's CDR3 is CASSEWGRWVTEAFF. For the CDR3, the DNA is TGTGCCAGCAGTGAATGGGGGCGCTGGGTCACTGAAGCTTTCTTT.

This clone was picked up many times. The rearrangement joins TRBV27 to TRBJ2-5; 7 nucleotides line up with TRBD1. V lost 2 bases, J lost 6 bases, and 3 bases stayed unmatched. This CDR3 region has 13 residues. Germline V gives CDR1 MNHEY, CDR2 SMNVEV (reference sequence). This CDR3 reads CASSLTGAQTQYF. DNA for the CDR3: TGTGCCAGCAGTTTAACAGGGGCGCAGACCCAGTACTTC.

The V call is TRBV11-2, the J call TRBJ1-2; 7 bases fit TRBD1. The CDR3 length is 14 residues. Per germline, CDR1 SGHAT and CDR2 FQNNGV. Losses at the gene ends were 5 bases for V and 8 bases for J; bases not matched to a gene: 11. Here the CDR3 reads CASSLSRQGAGYTF. CDR3 in DNA: TGTGCCAGCAGCCTTTCCCGACAGGGAGCAGGCTACACCTTC.

The chain carries TRBV19 and TRBJ1-1; D unresolved. Trimming pared 6 bases from V and 1 base from J, leaving 9 bases between. This CDR3 has 13 residues. The germline V gene has CDR1 LNHDA and CDR2 SQIVND (reference sequence). The CDR3 protein is CASSVRGNTEAFF. In DNA form, the CDR3 reads TGTGCCAGTAGCGTACGGGGGAACACTGAAGCTTTCTTT.

The chain employs TRBV5-1 and TRBJ1-2; a possible D gene is TRBD1 (5 bases). The ends were cut back, 0 bases at V and 2 bases at J, with 14 bases in the middle. The CDR3 is 16 residues long. Looked up from germline, CDR1 is SGHRS and CDR2 is YFSETQ. Here the CDR3 reads CASSLGTGILNYGYTF. As DNA, the CDR3 is TGCGCCAGCAGCTTGGGCACAGGTATCTTAAACTATGGCTACACCTTC.

J is TRBJ1-5 and V is TRBV6-5; the match to TRBD1 covers 9 bases. This CDR3 is 14 amino acids long. The germline V gene encodes CDR1 MNHEY and CDR2 SVGAGI. V dropped 4 bases and J dropped 7; count of bases not matched to a gene: 5. CDR3 bases: TGTGCCAGCAGTTGGACAGGGGAGGCCCAGCCCCAGCATTTT. Protein product: CASSWTGEAQPQHF.

The V and J genes are TRBV11-1 and TRBJ1-4; D remains unclear. CDR3 length: 15 amino acids. Germline V gives CDR1 SGHAT, CDR2 FQDESV (reference sequence). Trimming took off 5 bases at V and 4 bases at J, with 14 bases between the two ends. CDR3 loop: CASSPRAGSNEKLFF. In nucleotides, the CDR3 is TGTGCCAGCAGCCCCCGAGCGGGGAGTAATGAAAAACTGTTTTTT.

The chain has TRBV30 and TRBJ2-1; D possibly corresponds to TRBD2 (7 bases). The V and J ends lost 4 bases and 12 bases respectively, with 22 bases between them. The CDR3 loop spans 14 amino acids. Germline CDR1 and CDR2: GTSNPN and SVGIG (reference sequence). CDR3 protein: CAWNPWGGHKGQFF. DNA for the CDR3: TGTGCCTGGAACCCCTGGGGGGGGCATAAAGGGCAGTTCTTC.

The gene calls are TRBV7-2 and TRBJ2-7; D might be TRBD1 (6 bases). Germline V gives CDR1 SGHTA, CDR2 FQGNSA. V shed 3 bases and J shed 1 base, with 7 bases lying between them. CDR3 length equals 13 residues. The CDR3 here is CASSFQGSYEQYF. In DNA form, the CDR3 reads TGTGCCAGCAGCTTTCAGGGGTCCTACGAGCAGTACTTC.

The genes are TRBV18 and TRBJ1-1; no clear D gene. Trimming shortened V by 2 bases and J by 1 base, and 11 bases separated the two germline ends. The germline V gene has CDR1 KGHSH and CDR2 LQKENI. The CDR3 extends over 15 amino acids. The CDR3 is CASSPFTSGNTEAFF. The CDR3 nucleotides are TGTGCCAGCTCACCATTTACATCGGGGAACACTGAAGCTTTCTTT.

This chain connects TRBV11-2 to TRBJ2-1, with 7 bases fitting TRBD2. In germline, CDR1 is SGHAT, CDR2 FQNNGV. The CDR3 runs to 15 residues. V shed 2 bases and J 5 bases; nucleotides not matched to a gene: 6. The CDR3 region has the DNA TGTGCCAGCAGCTTACATTCCGGGAGGAACAATGAGCAGTTCTTC. This gives the protein CASSLHSGRNNEQFF.

V and J are TRBV14 and TRBJ2-1; 13 nucleotides match TRBD2. CDR3 length: 15 amino acids. The V and J ends lost 4 bases and 9 bases, in that order; junction bases with no gene match: 6. In germline, CDR1 is SGHDN, CDR2 FVKESK. The CDR3 nucleotides read TGTGCCAGCAGCCGTTGGACTAGCGGGAGCGGTGAGCAGTTCTTC. Translation gives CASSRWTSGSGEQFF.

This clone occurred once. The chain has TRBV19 and TRBJ1-4; a weak D match, TRBD1 (5 bases). Germline V CDR1 and CDR2: LNHDA, SQIVND (reference sequence). Trimming took off 6 bases at V and 5 bases at J, with 7 bases between the two ends. CDR3 size: 12 residues. The CDR3 spells CASRQGNEKLFF. The CDR3, as DNA: TGTGCCAGTAGGCAGGGAAATGAAAAACTGTTTTTT. Together with reference TRBV19 and TRBJ1-4, the CDR3 gives the full variable domain: DGGITQSPKYLFRKEGQNVTLSCEQNLNHDAMYWYRQDPGQGLRLIYYSQIVNDFQKGDIAEGYSVSREKKESFPLTVTSAQKNPTAFYLCASRQGNEKLFFGSGTQLSVL.

This clone showed up just once. The chain employs TRBV27 and TRBJ2-5, with a tentative D call TRBD1 (7 bases). Germline V gene data show CDR1 as MNHEY and CDR2 as SMNVEV (reference sequence). V was cut by 3 bases and J by 5 bases, with 16 bases left in between. This CDR3 spans 15 amino acids. The CDR3 sequence: CASSLGGGGGETQYF. DNA of the CDR3: TGTGCCAGCAGTTTGGGCGGAGGGGGCGGGGAGACCCAGTACTTC.

CDR3 sequence (DNA): TGTGCCAGCAGCCCCGCGACCCAGACAGACGAAGCTTTCTTT. It translates to CASSPATQTDEAFF. The chain links TRBV5-6 to TRBJ1-1; possibly TRBD1 for D (5 bases). Trimming left V 4 bases short and J 8 bases short, with 18 bases between. Per the germline V gene, CDR1 is SGHDT and CDR2 is YYEEEE. The CDR3 is made up of 14 amino acids.

The chain couples TRBV9 to TRBJ1-2, with 8 bases that match TRBD1. The germline V gene encodes CDR1 SGDLS and CDR2 YYNGEE. The CDR3 consists of 15 residues. V lost 3 bases to trimming and J lost 7 bases; unmatched junction nucleotides: 11. The CDR3 region has the DNA TGTGCCAGCAGCGCGGGGTCCCTCACAGGGGGTGGCTACACCTTC. This codes for CASSAGSLTGGGYTF.

V usage is TRBV19 and J usage is TRBJ2-3; TRBD1 matches 9 bases. CDR3 length equals 16 residues. CDR1 is LNHDA, CDR2 SQIVND, per germline (reference sequence). Losses at the gene ends were 4 bases for V and 0 bases for J; bases not matched to a gene: 5. CDR3: CASSTGQGRSTDTQYF. As DNA, the CDR3 is TGTGCCAGTAGTACCGGACAGGGGCGGAGCACAGATACGCAGTATTTT.

The CDR3 nucleotides read TGTGCCTGGAGTCCACGTCTAGCTGGGGTCGAGACCCAGTACTTC. Amino acid sequence: CAWSPRLAGVETQYF. This chain links TRBV30 with TRBJ2-5; a weak D match, TRBD2 (5 bases). CDR3 size: 15 residues. The V gene lost 2 bases and the J gene lost 5 bases, with 18 bases spanning the gap. Germline V lookup: CDR1 GTSNPN, CDR2 SVGIG (reference sequence).

J is TRBJ2-1 and V is TRBV13; a weak D match, TRBD1 (5 bases). Germline V CDR1 and CDR2: PRHDT, FYEKMQ (reference sequence). The length of the CDR3 is 14 residues. V was cut by 0 bases and J by 3 bases, with 6 bases left in between. The CDR3 sequence: CASSLGTVYNEQFF. CDR3 nucleotide sequence: TGTGCCAGCAGCTTAGGGACAGTCTACAATGAGCAGTTCTTC.

CDR3 amino acids: CASSLDETGGNYGYTF. The CDR3 nucleotides read TGTGCCAGCAGCTTAGACGAGACAGGAGGAAACTATGGCTACACCTTC. V is TRBV11-2 and J is TRBJ1-2; D is perhaps TRBD1 (6 bases). Per the germline V gene, CDR1 is SGHAT and CDR2 is FQNNGV. V was shortened by 0 bases and J by 2 bases, with 13 bases between the two germline ends. The CDR3 consists of 16 residues.

The V and J genes are TRBV15 and TRBJ2-7; unclear D gene. The germline V gene has CDR1 LNHNV and CDR2 YYDKDF (reference sequence). Trimming removed 0 bases at V and 2 bases at J, with 8 bases between. The CDR3 runs to 14 residues. CDR3: CATSRDLGTYEQYF. CDR3 in DNA: TGTGCCACCAGCAGAGATTTGGGCACCTACGAGCAGTACTTC.

The rearrangement joins TRBV6-5 to TRBJ1-6; unclear D gene. Germline V lookup: CDR1 MNHEY, CDR2 SVGAGI. This CDR3 is 15 amino acids long. The V and J ends lost 5 bases and 0 bases respectively, with 8 bases between them. DNA of the CDR3: TGTGCCAGCAGTCGTCCGAGCTCCTATAATTCACCCCTCCACTTT. This gives the protein CASSRPSSYNSPLHF.

V is TRBV2 and J is TRBJ2-3; D might be TRBD2 (6 bases). There are 14 residues in the CDR3. CDR1 SNHLY and CDR2 FYNNEI come from the germline V gene. The germline V and J ends were trimmed by 8 bases and 4 bases, with 16 bases remaining between them. DNA for the CDR3: TGTGCCAGCGCGGGACTTACAACCGCAGATACGCAGTATTTT. Amino acid sequence: CASAGLTTADTQYF.

This rearrangement joins TRBV11-3 to TRBJ1-5, with TRBD1 as a possible D gene (6 bases). From germline, CDR1 is SGHNT and CDR2 YENEEA. The V gene lost 1 base and the J gene lost 6 bases, with 19 bases spanning the gap. This CDR3 contains 17 residues. CDR3 amino acids: CASSLGTAQRELQPQHF. DNA of the CDR3: TGTGCCAGCAGCTTAGGGACAGCTCAACGGGAACTTCAGCCCCAGCATTTT.

The chain links TRBV30 to TRBJ1-3; D not certain. Trimming took 2 bases from V and 0 from J, leaving 11 bases between them. CDR3 length: 15 residues. Per germline, CDR1 GTSNPN and CDR2 SVGIG (reference sequence). The CDR3 DNA reads TGTGCCTGGAGTATTGGCTCTAGCTCTGGAAACACCATATATTTT. This translates into CAWSIGSSSGNTIYF. The whole variable domain, remainder taken from reference TRBV30 and TRBJ1-3, is SQTIHQWPATLVQPVGSPLSLECTVEGTSNPNLYWYRQAAGRGLQLLFYSVGIGQISSEVPQNLSASRPQDRQFILSSKKLLLSDSGFYLCAWSIGSSSGNTIYFGEGSWLTVV.

The V and J genes are TRBV5-4 and TRBJ2-7, with a tentative D call TRBD2 (6 bases). This CDR3 has 14 amino acids. The V gene's germline CDR1 is SGHNT and CDR2 YYREEE (reference sequence). Trimming cost V 3 bases and J 2 bases, with 12 bases left between them. The CDR3 sequence is CASSWGLEPYEQYF. For the CDR3, the DNA is TGTGCCAGCAGCTGGGGACTCGAGCCCTACGAGCAGTACTTC.

The chain employs TRBV10-3 and TRBJ2-7; 7 bases map to TRBD2. J lost 4 bases, V lost 2 bases, and 8 bases had no gene match. Germline-derived CDR1 and CDR2 are ENHRY and SYGVKD. CDR3 length: 15 residues. The CDR3 loop is CAISERASGMYEQYF. CDR3 bases: TGTGCCATCAGTGAGAGGGCTAGCGGCATGTACGAGCAGTACTTC.